Listed below are T cell receptor beta chains from one sample, sequenced in a study of metastatic and nonmetastatic thyroid tumors. With MiXCR, TCRdb called clones anew from the PCR reads. The table includes 15,000 to 20,000 clones, more than 10% detected once. The sequenced sample was blood. The receptors derive from a female donor with papillary thyroid cancer or a benign thyroid nodule (not recorded which). Some clones in this sample may be carry-over from other donors' samples. Each CDR3 is given with its conserved first and last residue.

CDR3 length: 17
V gene: TRBV30
J gene: TRBJ2-7
CDR3 protein: CAWSDPPRLAVTYEQYF

CDR3 length: 12
V gene: TRBV5-4
J gene: TRBJ2-7
CDR3 protein: CASSLVDGEQYF

CDR3 length: 15
V gene: TRBV28
J gene: TRBJ1-6
CDR3 protein: CASSLPGTDFSPLHF

CDR3 length: 15
V gene: TRBV6-1
J gene: TRBJ2-2
CDR3 protein: CASSWDSVNTGELFF

CDR3 length: 15
V gene: TRBV7-9
J gene: TRBJ1-2
CDR3 protein: CASSSTPGAVHGYTF

CDR3 length: 13
V gene: TRBV28
J gene: TRBJ2-3
CDR3 protein: CSSSLAMGDAQYF

CDR3 length: 14
V gene: TRBV3-1
J gene: TRBJ2-7
CDR3 protein: CASSQVDGLYEQYF

CDR3 length: 11
V gene: TRBV7-9
J gene: TRBJ2-7
CDR3 protein: CASSLSDEQYF

CDR3 length: 15
V gene: TRBV6-1
J gene: TRBJ2-2
CDR3 protein: CASRRQTLNTGELFF

CDR3 length: 13
V gene: TRBV4-1
J gene: TRBJ2-7
CDR3 protein: CASSEGRWYEQYF

CDR3 length: 14
V gene: TRBV30
J gene: TRBJ1-3
CDR3 protein: CAWMQAGSGNTIYF

CDR3 length: 16
V gene: TRBV4-2
J gene: TRBJ1-2
CDR3 protein: CASSQDTTPLGYGYTF

CDR3 length: 16
V gene: TRBV27
J gene: TRBJ1-6
CDR3 protein: CASSTRTGKVGSPLHF

CDR3 length: 15
V gene: TRBV2
J gene: TRBJ2-7
CDR3 protein: CASSLWAGQGTDQYF

CDR3 length: 13
V gene: TRBV28
J gene: TRBJ1-1
CDR3 protein: CASSQFGLTEALF

CDR3 length: 14
V gene: TRBV6-1
J gene: TRBJ1-1
CDR3 protein: CASIEKRLGTEAFF

CDR3 length: 17
V gene: TRBV19
J gene: TRBJ2-5
CDR3 protein: CASSTGGGGRAGETQYF

CDR3 length: 16
V gene: TRBV6-9
J gene: TRBJ2-3
CDR3 protein: CSSRARTGTKEGGQYF

CDR3 length: 14
V gene: TRBV6-2/TRBV6-3
J gene: TRBJ2-1
CDR3 protein: CASSDSLYYNEQFF

CDR3 length: 17
V gene: TRBV6-1
J gene: TRBJ2-6
CDR3 protein: CASSGFAGGAGANVLTF

CDR3 length: 16
V gene: TRBV28
J gene: TRBJ2-7
CDR3 protein: CASSFMLSTLPYEQYF

CDR3 length: 19
V gene: TRBV6-4
J gene: TRBJ2-3
CDR3 protein: CASRYFPTHREYNTDTQYF

CDR3 length: 15
V gene: TRBV6-2/TRBV6-3
J gene: TRBJ2-2
CDR3 protein: CASITSGGNTGDLFF

CDR3 length: 15
V gene: TRBV7-2
J gene: TRBJ2-5
CDR3 protein: CASSPRQGRQETQYF

CDR3 length: 16
V gene: TRBV11-2
J gene: TRBJ2-1
CDR3 protein: CASSSGTSALNNEQFF

CDR3 length: 16
V gene: TRBV4-3
J gene: TRBJ2-3
CDR3 protein: CASSQARGWSTDTQYF

CDR3 length: 15
V gene: TRBV28
J gene: TRBJ1-5
CDR3 protein: CASSFPPPPWQTQHF

CDR3 length: 17
V gene: TRBV19
J gene: TRBJ1-1
CDR3 protein: CASSIGLQTFGNTESFF

CDR3 length: 14
V gene: TRBV6-1
J gene: TRBJ1-6
CDR3 protein: CASSEDTNSSPLHF

CDR3 length: 13
V gene: TRBV20-1
J gene: TRBJ2-3
CDR3 protein: CSAKRGVTDTQYF

CDR3 length: 13
V gene: TRBV5-5
J gene: TRBJ2-7
CDR3 protein: CASSYGQRYEQYF

CDR3 length: 14
V gene: TRBV5-1
J gene: TRBJ2-1
CDR3 protein: CASSLGAALGEQFF

CDR3 length: 10
V gene: TRBV6-1
J gene: TRBJ2-5
CDR3 protein: CASRRETQYF

CDR3 length: 14
V gene: TRBV20-1
J gene: TRBJ2-7
CDR3 protein: CSARVQLLGYEQYF

CDR3 length: 14
V gene: TRBV28
J gene: TRBJ1-2
CDR3 protein: CASSLGEWYYGYTF

CDR3 length: 12
V gene: TRBV20-1
J gene: TRBJ1-1
CDR3 protein: CSADRWIAEASF

CDR3 length: 13
V gene: TRBV7-2
J gene: TRBJ1-3
CDR3 protein: CASSVIIGNTIYF

CDR3 length: 12
V gene: TRBV20-1
J gene: TRBJ1-5
CDR3 protein: CIARGGNQPQHF

CDR3 length: 16
V gene: TRBV12-3/TRBV12-4
J gene: TRBJ2-3
CDR3 protein: CASSSYKGGGTDTQYF

CDR3 length: 15
V gene: TRBV20-1
J gene: TRBJ1-4
CDR3 protein: CSAQDRQTFNEKLFF

CDR3 length: 16
V gene: TRBV14
J gene: TRBJ1-3
CDR3 protein: CASSQGSGYAGNTIYF

CDR3 length: 14
V gene: TRBV27
J gene: TRBJ1-6
CDR3 protein: CASSLSNYNSPLHF

CDR3 length: 14
V gene: TRBV11-3
J gene: TRBJ2-2
CDR3 protein: CASSLNGDTGELFF

CDR3 length: 16
V gene: TRBV19
J gene: TRBJ2-1
CDR3 protein: CASRGKRGGTYNEQFF

CDR3 length: 18
V gene: TRBV19
J gene: TRBJ2-2
CDR3 protein: CASSPGTGRERDTGELFF

CDR3 length: 17
V gene: TRBV28
J gene: TRBJ1-2
CDR3 protein: CASSSYSGTGENYVYTF

CDR3 length: 12
V gene: TRBV15
J gene: TRBJ1-5
CDR3 protein: CATSRDDQPQHF